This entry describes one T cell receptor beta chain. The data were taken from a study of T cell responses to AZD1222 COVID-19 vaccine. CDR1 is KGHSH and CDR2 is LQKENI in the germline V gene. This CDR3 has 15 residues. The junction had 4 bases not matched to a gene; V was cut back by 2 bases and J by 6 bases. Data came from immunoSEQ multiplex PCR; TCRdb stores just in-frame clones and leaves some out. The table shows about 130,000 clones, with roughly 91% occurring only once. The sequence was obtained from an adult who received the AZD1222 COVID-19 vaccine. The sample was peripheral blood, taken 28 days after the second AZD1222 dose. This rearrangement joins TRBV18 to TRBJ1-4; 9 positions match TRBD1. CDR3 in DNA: TGTGCCAGCTCACCAGAACAGGGGGCGGATGAAAAACTGTTTTTT. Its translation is CASSPEQGADEKLFF.